The 25 T cell receptor beta chains below were found in one sample sequenced in a study of shared clonotypes between healthy human individuals. The protocol was immunoSEQ multiplex PCR, while the TCRdb copy is restricted to in-frame clones and leaves out a portion. This table has about 960,000 clones, approximately 80% appearing once. Sequenced material: memory CD4+ T cells sorted from blood. The subset is: CD45RA-negative fraction. These receptors came from a man aged 18-30 years in good health.

The chain recombines TRBV5-1 with TRBJ2-5; 7 bases map to TRBD1. CDR1 SGHRS and CDR2 YFSETQ come from the germline V gene. This CDR3 region has 16 residues. Trimming at V came to 1 base and at J to 2 bases, leaving 8 bases not matched to a gene. The CDR3 spells CASSLSGTVTQETQYF. CDR3 nucleotides: TGCGCCAGCAGCTTGTCAGGGACAGTTACTCAAGAGACCCAGTACTTC.

This rearrangement joins TRBV7-2 to TRBJ2-6; D remains ambiguous. Germline assignment: CDR1 SGHTA and CDR2 FQGNSA. The CDR3 loop spans 14 amino acids. The V and J ends lost 0 bases and 3 bases respectively, with 3 bases between them. The CDR3 nucleotides read TGTGCCAGCAGCTTAGCTTATGGGGCCAACGTCCTGACTTTC. Residues: CASSLAYGANVLTF.

This clone came up a few times. This chain uses TRBV10-1 with TRBJ2-5; D is perhaps TRBD2 (6 bases). CDR1 WNHNN and CDR2 SYGVQD come from the germline V gene (reference sequence). The CDR3 is 15 amino acids. Trimming cost V 10 bases and J 1 base, with 19 bases left between them. The CDR3 sequence: CATLSPGLVQETQYF. CDR3 in DNA: TGCGCCACCCTTAGCCCGGGACTTGTCCAAGAGACCCAGTACTTC.

J is TRBJ1-2 and V is TRBV5-1, with 9 bases lining up with TRBD1. V gave up 4 bases and J gave up 0 bases; unmatched junction bases: 4. Germline values: CDR1 SGHRS, CDR2 YFSETQ. The CDR3 runs 15 residues. In DNA form, the CDR3 reads TGCGCCAGCAGCCCGGGGGACAGGGCTAACTATGGCTACACCTTC. As protein: CASSPGDRANYGYTF.

The rearrangement uses TRBV10-3 and TRBJ1-4; tentative D call: TRBD1 (5 bases). This CDR3 has 13 amino acids. Germline V gene lookup returns CDR1 ENHRY and CDR2 SYGVKD. V gave up 0 bases and J gave up 10 bases, with 9 bases separating them. The CDR3 nucleotides read TGTGCCATCAGTGAGTCCGAGAGGGGAAAACTGTTTTTT. It yields the protein CAISESERGKLFF.

DNA for the CDR3: TGCAGCGCGCGAGACAGGGCAAACTACGAGCAGTACTTC. This translates into CSARDRANYEQYF. The chain links TRBV29-1 to TRBJ2-7, with TRBD1 identical over 7 bases. V shed 7 bases and J 3 bases; nucleotides not matched to a gene: 9. This CDR3 has 13 amino acids. From germline, CDR1 is SQVTM and CDR2 ANQGSEA.

This clone occurred a few times. This chain connects TRBV18 to TRBJ1-1; D might be TRBD1 (6 bases). Trimming cost V 3 bases and J 11 bases, with 13 bases left between them. This CDR3 region has 12 residues. Germline V gene sequence: CDR1 KGHSH, CDR2 LQKENI. The CDR3 coding sequence is TGTGCCAGCTCACCCGGACAGCTTGAGGCTTTCTTT. Its translation is CASSPGQLEAFF.

The chain uses TRBV5-4 and TRBJ1-1; D gene uncertain. CDR3 size: 14 residues. Trimming removed 4 bases at V and 3 bases at J, with 13 bases between. CDR1 and CDR2 from the germline V gene are SGHNT and YYREEE (reference sequence). In DNA form, the CDR3 reads TGTGCCAGCAGCCCCGACACCTTCGACACTGAAGCTTTCTTT. Amino acids: CASSPDTFDTEAFF.

This clone has a handful of counts. V is TRBV30 and J is TRBJ1-5; 8 bases are a match to TRBD1. CDR3 length equals 17 residues. V lost 4 bases, J lost 2 bases, and 13 bases stayed unmatched. CDR1 is GTSNPN and CDR2 is SVGIG in the germline V gene (reference sequence). CDR3 sequence (DNA): TGTGCCTGGAACGCCAGGGGGCAAAGGGTGGGCAATCAGCCCCAGCATTTT. This gives the protein CAWNARGQRVGNQPQHF.

This sequence joins TRBV11-2 and TRBJ2-7; TRBD1 agrees at 7 bases. The CDR3 extends over 15 amino acids. Germline V lookup: CDR1 SGHAT, CDR2 FQNNGV. After removal of 0 bases from V and 3 bases from J, the junction contained 5 bases not matched to a gene. CDR3 in DNA: TGTGCCAGCAGCTTAGATCGCGGACAGGTCTACGAGCAGTACTTC. Translation gives CASSLDRGQVYEQYF.

This sequence joins TRBV9 and TRBJ1-2; no firm D call. V lost 3 bases and J 2 bases, leaving 11 bases between the germline ends. This CDR3 region has 14 residues. Germline V lookup: CDR1 SGDLS, CDR2 YYNGEE. This CDR3 is CASSASPLNYGYTF. In nucleotides, the CDR3 is TGTGCCAGCAGCGCGTCTCCGCTCAACTATGGCTACACCTTC.

The chain carries TRBV30 and TRBJ1-1; a possible D gene is TRBD1 (6 bases). The V gene's germline CDR1 is GTSNPN and CDR2 SVGIG (reference sequence). Trimming took 0 bases from V and 1 from J, leaving 9 bases between them. This CDR3 has 14 residues. The CDR3 region has the DNA TGTGCCTGGAGTGTACTGACAGGGAACACTGAAGCTTTCTTT. This sequence encodes CAWSVLTGNTEAFF.

The V call is TRBV9, the J call TRBJ2-1, with TRBD2 matching over 13 bases. Germline CDR1 and CDR2: SGDLS and YYNGEE. The CDR3 is 16 residues long. The V gene end was trimmed by 2 bases and the J gene end by 8 bases; junction bases not matched to a gene: 7. The CDR3 DNA sequence: TGTGCCAGCAGCGTGACGACTAGCGGGAGGATCGATGAGCAGTTCTTC. Translated, it gives CASSVTTSGRIDEQFF. The full variable domain, its missing parts supplied by reference TRBV9 and TRBJ2-1, is DSGVTQTPKHLITATGQRVTLRCSPRSGDLSVYWYQQSLDQGLQFLIQYYNGEERAKGNILERFSAQQFPDLHSELNLSSLELGDSALYFCASSVTTSGRIDEQFFGPGTRLTVL.

This rearrangement joins TRBV2 to TRBJ2-7; 7 bases line up with TRBD1. V lost 8 bases and J lost 0; bases outside the gene matches: 10. This CDR3 spans 15 amino acids. Germline values: CDR1 SNHLY, CDR2 FYNNEI. CDR3 sequence: CASGSDRTISYEQYF. The CDR3 DNA reads TGTGCCAGCGGATCGGACAGGACAATCTCCTACGAGCAGTACTTC. Full variable domain (outside the CDR3, taken from reference TRBV2 and TRBJ2-7): EPEVTQTPSHQVTQMGQEVILRCVPISNHLYFYWYRQILGQKVEFLVSFYNNEISEKSEIFDDQFSVERPDGSNFTLKIRSTKLEDSAMYFCASGSDRTISYEQYFGPGTRLTVT.

The chain carries TRBV29-1 and TRBJ1-2, with D unclear. Germline CDR1 SQVTM, CDR2 ANQGSEA. The V gene lost 6 bases and the J gene lost 2 bases, with 10 bases spanning the gap. The CDR3 contains 12 residues. The CDR3 nucleotides read TGCAGCGTAAACAGCCGAAACTATGGCTACACCTTC. Protein sequence: CSVNSRNYGYTF.

Comments on this clone: The sample has other DNA sequences that encode this CDR3 too. This chain joins TRBV5-6 and TRBJ1-4; D is possibly TRBD1 (6 bases). The CDR3 covers 14 residues. Germline V gene sequence: CDR1 SGHDT, CDR2 YYEEEE. V lost 5 bases and J lost 6, with 14 bases in between. CDR3 protein: CASSPGGRYEKLFF. In nucleotides, the CDR3 is TGTGCCAGCAGTCCCGGGGGGCGGTATGAAAAACTGTTTTTT.

The CDR3 region is CASSPGTGDTGELFF. DNA for the CDR3: TGTGCCAGCAGCCCCGGGACAGGGGACACCGGGGAGCTGTTTTTT. The genes are TRBV7-3 and TRBJ2-2, with 10 bases lining up with TRBD1. The V segment lost 5 bases and the J segment 3 bases; nucleotides outside the gene matches: 3. This CDR3 has 15 residues. Germline V gene lookup returns CDR1 SGHTA and CDR2 FQGTGA. Complete variable domain (other parts from reference TRBV7-3 and TRBJ2-2): GAGVSQTPSNKVTEKGKYVELRCDPISGHTALYWYRQSLGQGPEFLIYFQGTGAADDSGLPNDRFFAVRPEGSVSTLKIQRTERGDSAVYLCASSPGTGDTGELFFGEGSRLTVL.

This clone was counted only a few times. V is TRBV18 and J is TRBJ2-6, with D unresolved. The CDR3 sequence is 17 residues long. The V and J ends lost 2 bases and 2 bases respectively, with 13 bases between them. Per germline, CDR1 KGHSH and CDR2 LQKENI. CDR3 coding DNA: TGTGCCAGCTCACCAAGGGCAGCCTCGGCTGGGGCCAACGTCCTGACTTTC. Amino acids: CASSPRAASAGANVLTF.

V is TRBV14 and J is TRBJ2-7; possibly TRBD2 for D (6 bases). The CDR3 spans 15 residues. V was trimmed by 3 bases and J by 5 bases, leaving 17 bases between them. Looked up from germline, CDR1 is SGHDN and CDR2 is FVKESK. The CDR3 spells CASSHVGARGNEQYF. The DNA of the CDR3 is TGTGCCAGCAGCCATGTAGGGGCGCGGGGAAACGAGCAGTACTTC.

Of note for this clone: The junction departs from germline at one end; a sequencing error may be responsible. This sample also contains other DNA sequences that code for the same CDR3. The rearrangement joins TRBV29-1 to TRBJ1-1; 7 nucleotides align to TRBD1. Germline values: CDR1 SQVTM, CDR2 ANQGSEA. This CDR3 comprises 13 residues. CDR3 amino acids: CSESTGVDTEAFF. Here the CDR3 DNA reads TGCAGCGAATCAACAGGGGTCGACACTGAGGCTTTCTTT. Variable domain in full (rest from reference TRBV29-1 and TRBJ1-1): SAVISQKPSRDICQRGTSLTIQCQVDSQVTMMFWYRQQPGQSLTLIATANQGSEATYESGFVIDKFPISRPNLTFSTLTVSNMSPEDSSIYLCSESTGVDTEAFFGQGTRLTVV.

The chain has TRBV30 and TRBJ1-4; a weak D match, TRBD1 (5 bases). This CDR3 spans 13 amino acids. The V and J ends lost 5 bases and 8 bases respectively, with 15 bases between them. The germline V gene encodes CDR1 GTSNPN and CDR2 SVGIG (reference sequence). The CDR3 loop reads CAWGASPGEKLFF. The CDR3 bases are TGTGCCTGGGGGGCGTCCCCAGGGGAAAAACTGTTTTTT.

This chain connects TRBV7-2 to TRBJ2-3, with 9 bases that match TRBD2. The V and J ends lost 1 base and 9 bases, in that order; junction bases with no gene match: 8. In germline, CDR1 is SGHTA, CDR2 FQGNSA. This CDR3 region has 15 residues. CDR3 region: CASSLEGGSGSTQYF. CDR3 coding DNA: TGTGCCAGCAGCTTAGAGGGGGGTAGCGGGAGCACGCAGTATTTT.

The chain employs TRBV6-6 and TRBJ2-1, with TRBD1 matching 9 bases. After removal of 6 bases from V and 7 bases from J, the junction contained 13 bases not matched to a gene. From germline, CDR1 is MNHNY and CDR2 SVGAGI (reference sequence). CDR3 size: 16 residues. DNA of the CDR3: TGTGCCAGCAGCCGAACACAGGGGGCAGGTTCGAATGAGCAGTTCTTC. Protein product: CASSRTQGAGSNEQFF.

The chain couples TRBV4-3 to TRBJ1-2, with D uncertain. V lost 2 bases, J lost 2 bases, and 9 bases lay in between. Germline-derived CDR1 and CDR2 are LGHNA and YSLEER. CDR3 length equals 14 residues. The DNA of the CDR3 is TGCGCCAGCAGCCAATTTAAGAGCAACTATGGCTACACCTTC. Translated, it gives CASSQFKSNYGYTF.

A few counts support this clone. The genes are TRBV5-1 and TRBJ2-7; 8 bases line up with TRBD1. This CDR3 has 15 residues. Germline V lookup: CDR1 SGHRS, CDR2 YFSETQ. J gave up 2 bases and V 4 bases, and 8 bases lay outside the gene matches. CDR3 protein: CASSPGTGNTYEQYF. The DNA of the CDR3 is TGCGCCAGCAGCCCGGGGACAGGTAATACCTACGAGCAGTACTTC.